The 25 T cell receptor beta chains reported below all come from one sample, sequenced in a study of blood T cell repertoires in COVID-19. Clones were sequenced by immunoSEQ multiplex PCR, and TCRdb holds only the in-frame ones, with some missing. The sample shows 95,000 to 150,000 clones, roughly 80% of them seen only once. The sample comprised peripheral blood. The source of these receptors is a human donor in a cohort sampled during active COVID-19.

The CDR3 bases are TGTGCCAGCTCATGGGGGACTTCGGGGGCCAACGTCCTGACTTTC. Its translation is CASSWGTSGANVLTF. The chain uses TRBV18 and TRBJ2-6; possible D gene TRBD2, 6 bases. This CDR3 is 15 amino acids long. Germline-derived CDR1 and CDR2 are KGHSH and LQKENI. The V and J ends lost 5 bases and 4 bases respectively, with 12 bases between them.

The V gene is TRBV5-6, the J gene TRBJ2-1; 11 positions match TRBD2. Germline values: CDR1 SGHDT, CDR2 YYEEEE. This CDR3 is 16 amino acids long. The V and J ends lost 6 bases and 4 bases, in that order; junction bases with no gene match: 9. The CDR3 sequence is CASTSLSSGGYNEQFF. For the CDR3, the DNA is TGTGCCAGCACCTCCTTATCTAGCGGGGGGTACAATGAGCAGTTCTTC. The entire variable domain, with the rest obtained from reference TRBV5-6 and TRBJ2-1, is as follows: DAGVTQSPTHLIKTRGQQVTLRCSPKSGHDTVSWYQQALGQGPQFIFQYYEEEERQRGNFPDRFSGHQFPNYSSELNVNALLLGDSALYLCASTSLSSGGYNEQFFGPGTRLTVL.

This clone was observed a few times. The CDR3 loop reads CASKAGRGSGNTIYF. As DNA, the CDR3 is TGCGCCAGCAAGGCCGGGAGGGGCTCTGGAAACACCATATATTTT. The V and J genes are TRBV4-1 and TRBJ1-3; the D gene is possibly TRBD1 (5 bases). The CDR3 length is 15 residues. Germline CDR1 and CDR2: MGHRA and YSYEKL. Trimming stripped 7 bases from V and 0 bases from J, with 13 bases between.

In this sample, this clone turned up a few times. This chain links TRBV28 with TRBJ2-7; D gene uncertain. Germline V gene data show CDR1 as MDHEN and CDR2 as SYDVKM. The CDR3 loop spans 13 amino acids. Between the trimmed V and J ends, which lost 7 bases and 0 bases, there was a span of 10 bases. CDR3: CASTQPGSYEQYF. CDR3 sequence (DNA): TGTGCCAGCACCCAACCCGGCTCCTACGAGCAGTACTTC. Combining the CDR3 with reference TRBV28 and TRBJ2-7 gives the whole variable domain DVKVTQSSRYLVKRTGEKVFLECVQDMDHENMFWYRQDPGLGLRLIYFSYDVKMKEKGDIPEGYSVSREKKERFSLILESASTNQTSMYLCASTQPGSYEQYFGPGTRLTVT.

The V call is TRBV5-3, the J call TRBJ2-1; TRBD2 might be the D (5 bases). TRBV5-3 is an open reading frame, and its role is uncertain. Trimming removed 4 bases from V and 9 bases from J, with 11 bases in between. This CDR3 is 12 amino acids long. The CDR3 region has the DNA TGTGCCAGAAGCCATACTAGGTCTGAGCAGTTCTTC. This codes for CARSHTRSEQFF.

In regard to this clone: This specimen includes other DNA sequences encoding the same CDR3. This sequence joins TRBV19 and TRBJ2-7, with TRBD1 as a possible D gene (6 bases). In germline, CDR1 is LNHDA, CDR2 SQIVND (reference sequence). This CDR3 comprises 12 residues. Trimming cost V 4 bases and J 3 bases, with 7 bases left between them. The chain's CDR3 is CASSKDSYEQYF. The CDR3 DNA reads TGTGCCAGTAGTAAGGACAGCTACGAGCAGTACTTC.

CDR3 sequence: CASSLALGPYEQYF. Written as DNA, the CDR3 is TGTGCCAGCAGCTTAGCCCTGGGGCCCTACGAGCAGTACTTC. This chain connects TRBV11-2 to TRBJ2-7, with a possible D match to TRBD1 (5 bases). Trimming pared 1 base from V and 2 bases from J, leaving 9 bases between. Germline V CDR1 and CDR2: SGHAT, FQNNGV. This CDR3 spans 14 amino acids.

The V call is TRBV7-9, the J call TRBJ2-3; TRBD1 agrees at 8 bases. The germline V gene has CDR1 SEHNR and CDR2 FQNEAQ (reference sequence). The CDR3 has 17 amino acids. The junction had 10 bases not matched to a gene; V was cut back by 4 bases and J by 1 base. CDR3 sequence: CASSSHKTGVGTDTQYF. As DNA, the CDR3 is TGTGCCAGCAGCTCACACAAGACAGGGGTCGGCACAGATACGCAGTATTTT.

A note on this clone: Other nucleotide sequences from this sample produce the same CDR3. The chain carries TRBV3-1 (or the pseudogene TRBV3-2) and TRBJ2-7, with a weak D call TRBD2 (5 bases). Germline CDR1 LGHDT, CDR2 YNNKEL (reference sequence). CDR3 length: 14 amino acids. The V end lost 1 base, the J end lost 1 base, and 8 bases lay between the germline ends. CDR3 loop: CASSQGSGSYEQYF. The DNA for the CDR3 is TGTGCCAGCAGCCAAGGTTCGGGATCCTACGAGCAGTACTTC.

This chain links TRBV5-8 with TRBJ2-7, with TRBD2 matching 10 bases. CDR3 length: 15 amino acids. Germline trimming cut 4 bases from V and 4 bases from J; bases unmatched to any gene: 8. Germline values: CDR1 SGHTS, CDR2 YDEGEE. The CDR3 reads CASSSSGGAFYEQYF. CDR3 in DNA: TGTGCCAGCAGCAGCAGCGGGGGGGCCTTTTACGAGCAGTACTTC. Filled out from reference TRBV5-8 and TRBJ2-7, the complete variable domain reads EAGVTQSPTHLIKTRGQQATLRCSPISGHTSVYWYQQALGLGLQFLLWYDEGEERNRGNFPPRFSGRQFPNYSSELNVNALELEDSALYLCASSSSGGAFYEQYFGPGTRLTVT.

Of note for this clone: Other nucleotide sequences in the sample specify the same CDR3. CDR3 amino acids: CASSLGLAGVGEQYF. Written as DNA, the CDR3 is TGTGCCAGCAGCTTGGGACTAGCGGGAGTAGGGGAGCAGTACTTC. J is TRBJ2-7 and V is TRBV5-4, with 12 bases matching TRBD2. Germline V gene sequence: CDR1 SGHNT, CDR2 YYREEE (reference sequence). V lost 0 bases to trimming and J lost 7 bases; unmatched junction nucleotides: 5. This CDR3 spans 15 amino acids.

The chain joins TRBV5-4 to TRBJ1-3, with 8 nucleotides matching TRBD1. CDR3 length: 15 amino acids. Per germline, CDR1 SGHNT and CDR2 YYREEE (reference sequence). After removal of 0 bases from V and 8 bases from J, the junction contained 7 bases not matched to a gene. Here the CDR3 reads CASSLGPTGGDTIYF. The DNA for the CDR3 is TGTGCCAGCAGCTTGGGGCCCACAGGGGGTGACACCATATATTTT.

The gene calls are TRBV11-3 and TRBJ1-2, with no clear D. CDR1 SGHNT and CDR2 YENEEA come from the germline V gene. CDR3 length: 14 residues. V gave up 0 bases and J gave up 8 bases, with 13 bases separating them. Written as DNA, the CDR3 is TGTGCCAGCAGCTTAGATGGCAGGACGGGGGGCTACACCTTC. Amino acid sequence: CASSLDGRTGGYTF.

The chain links TRBV28 to TRBJ1-2; 8 bases fit TRBD1. The CDR3 length is 15 residues. J lost 4 bases, V lost 5 bases, and 9 bases had no gene match. Germline values: CDR1 MDHEN, CDR2 SYDVKM. CDR3 bases: TGTGCCAGCAGTCCTCTCTCGGGACAGGCCTATGGCTACACCTTC. This sequence encodes CASSPLSGQAYGYTF.

The chain employs TRBV5-1 and TRBJ2-7; 9 bases agree with TRBD1. This CDR3 is built from 15 residues. Germline CDR1 is SGHRS and CDR2 is YFSETQ. V lost 0 bases, J lost 7 bases, and 8 bases stayed unmatched. CDR3 loop: CASSLAPGQGFEQYF. In DNA, the CDR3 is TGCGCCAGCAGCTTGGCCCCGGGACAGGGTTTTGAGCAGTACTTC.

The genes are TRBV5-4 and TRBJ1-1; TRBD1 aligns across 7 bases. The trim removed 4 bases at V and 1 base at J, leaving 1 base unmatched. The germline CDR1 and CDR2 sequences are SGHNT and YYREEE (reference sequence). The CDR3 covers 13 residues. In DNA form, the CDR3 reads TGTGCCAGCAGCCGACAGGGGAACACTGAAGCTTTCTTT. Its translation: CASSRQGNTEAFF.

This chain connects TRBV24-1 to TRBJ2-7; 8 positions match TRBD1. In germline, CDR1 is KGHDR, CDR2 SFDVKD. V lost 5 bases to trimming and J lost 3 bases; unmatched junction nucleotides: 14. The CDR3 sequence is 17 residues long. CDR3 sequence (DNA): TGTGCCACCAGTGCGGGGGAGGTTGGGGACAGGATCTACGAGCAGTACTTC. Translated, it gives CATSAGEVGDRIYEQYF.

The chain carries TRBV5-4 and TRBJ2-7, with D perhaps matching TRBD1 (5 bases). The CDR3 is 13 residues long. Per germline, CDR1 SGHNT and CDR2 YYREEE (reference sequence). V lost 4 bases to trimming and J lost 2 bases, with 10 bases between them. The CDR3 here is CASSRQSTYEQYF. The CDR3 DNA sequence: TGTGCCAGCAGCCGACAGAGCACCTACGAGCAGTACTTC.

V usage is TRBV6-1 and J usage is TRBJ2-7, with TRBD1 identical over 9 bases. V was pared by 3 bases and J by 3 bases, with 6 bases of the junction left unmatched. Per the germline V gene, CDR1 is MNHNS and CDR2 is SASEGT. The CDR3 is made up of 15 amino acids. The CDR3 loop reads CASSDDRGEDYEQYF. CDR3 DNA: TGTGCCAGCAGTGACGACAGGGGGGAGGACTACGAGCAGTACTTC.

A word on this clone: In the same sample, other DNA sequences code for this CDR3. The V and J genes are TRBV5-1 and TRBJ2-7, with 8 bases lining up with TRBD2. With 2 bases clipped from V and 5 bases from J, the junction kept 0 bases outside the gene matches. CDR3 length equals 12 residues. Germline loops: CDR1 SGHRS, CDR2 YFSETQ. The CDR3 DNA sequence: TGCGCCAGCAGCTTAGCGGGAGACGAGCAGTACTTC. This sequence encodes CASSLAGDEQYF.

The rearrangement joins TRBV7-9 to TRBJ2-7, with no clear D. V was clipped by 0 bases and J by 0 bases, with 12 bases between them. CDR1 SEHNR and CDR2 FQNEAQ come from the germline V gene (reference sequence). CDR3 size: 16 residues. CDR3 amino acids: CASSLAAGYSSYEQYF. The CDR3 DNA reads TGTGCCAGCAGCTTAGCAGCAGGCTACAGCTCCTACGAGCAGTACTTC. The full variable domain, its missing parts supplied by reference TRBV7-9 and TRBJ2-7, is DTGVSQNPRHKITKRGQNVTFRCDPISEHNRLYWYRQTLGQGPEFLTYFQNEAQLEKSRLLSDRFSAERPKGSFSTLEIQRTEQGDSAMYLCASSLAAGYSSYEQYFGPGTRLTVT.

CDR3 protein: CASSFASNNEKLFF. The CDR3 DNA reads TGTGCCAGCAGCTTCGCAAGCAACAATGAAAAACTGTTTTTT. The rearrangement links TRBV7-9 to TRBJ1-4; no firm D call. Deletions cut 3 bases from V and 5 bases from J, with 10 bases between. The V gene's germline CDR1 is SEHNR and CDR2 FQNEAQ (reference sequence). The CDR3 covers 14 residues.

V is TRBV7-6 and J is TRBJ2-7; 10 bases line up with TRBD2. Losses at the gene ends were 1 base for V and 7 bases for J; bases not matched to a gene: 13. The CDR3 loop spans 17 amino acids. Germline-derived CDR1 and CDR2 are SGHVS and FNYEAQ. This chain's CDR3 is CASSLGPSGSPMGEQYF. CDR3 nucleotide sequence: TGTGCCAGCAGCTTAGGTCCTAGCGGGAGCCCGATGGGGGAGCAGTACTTC.

This chain joins TRBV5-1 and TRBJ2-3; weak D call: TRBD2 (5 bases). The CDR3 has 15 residues. Per the germline V gene, CDR1 is SGHRS and CDR2 is YFSETQ. The V end lost 5 bases, the J end lost 2 bases, and 15 bases lay between the germline ends. The CDR3 DNA reads as TGCGCCAGCAGGGGAGCCAGCGCTCTCACAGATACGCAGTATTTT. Its translation: CASRGASALTDTQYF. Full variable domain (remainder filled in from reference TRBV5-1 and TRBJ2-3): KAGVTQTPRYLIKTRGQQVTLSCSPISGHRSVSWYQQTPGQGLQFLFEYFSETQRNKGNFPGRFSGRQFSNSRSEMNVSTLELGDSALYLCASRGASALTDTQYFGPGTRLTVL.

The rearrangement joins TRBV6-6 to TRBJ2-3; D may be TRBD1 (5 bases). V lost 7 bases and J lost 14, with 16 bases in between. Germline CDR1 and CDR2: MNHNY and SVGAGI (reference sequence). The CDR3 is made up of 11 amino acids. CDR3 nucleotide sequence: TGTGCCAGCATCACGGGCAGGGCGGCGTATTTT. It translates to CASITGRAAYF.